This TCR beta chain was recorded in a study of T-cell memory formation after mild COVID-19. This CDR3 has 16 residues. Trimming took off 4 bases at V and 7 bases at J, with 22 bases between the two ends. TCRdb used MiXCR to reprocess the 5' RACE reads, holding one entry per CDR3 protein. The sample shows 150,000 to 200,000 distinct CDR3 sequences, around a fifth of them seen only once. This clonotype was found a few times. The source of this sequence is an adult woman who had mild COVID-19 (a few samples of this study predate the infection). Cell type and time point are not known. V is TRBV12-3 or TRBV12-4 and J is TRBJ1-2; possible D gene TRBD1, 5 bases. The sequenced sample was PBMCs or a T cell subset sorted from them (not recorded which). CDR3 region: CASSSPSRGLSSGYTF. CDR3 nucleotide sequence: TGTGCCAGCAGTTCCCCGAGTCGGGGCCTCTCCTCTGGCTACACCTTC.